This TCR beta chain is drawn from a study of blood T cell repertoires in COVID-19. Across the whole study: Both acute and convalescent COVID-19 samples were obtained from the United States, Italy and Spain. PBMCs, B-cell-depleted T cells, or T cells provided the cDNA or gDNA that made up the material.

Patients in Seattle were enrolled during active infection, then followed longitudinally. Only in-frame clones appear in the TCRdb table, and some are missing; sequencing was by immunoSEQ multiplex PCR. In the table there are about 87,000 clones, about 92% of which are singletons. This receptor was obtained from a man aged 18 to 35 with COVID-19, enrolled during active disease. Sequencing input: peripheral blood.

The CDR3 DNA is TGTGCCAGCAGTTTCCTAGCGGGAGATGGGGCTGCCGAGCAGTACTTC. This codes for CASSFLAGDGAAEQYF. The chain joins TRBV27 to TRBJ2-7, with 10 bases aligning to TRBD2. Germline V gene data show CDR1 as MNHEY and CDR2 as SMNVEV (reference sequence). V gave up 3 bases and J gave up 6 bases; unmatched junction bases: 11. The CDR3 spans 16 residues.